This is a list of T cell receptor beta chains from one sample in a study of Ad26.COV2.S vaccination and SARS-CoV-2 variants. TCRdb's table, derived via immunoSEQ multiplex PCR, lists solely in-frame clones and lacks some. The sample gives roughly 510,000 clones, about 83% of which show up once; roughly 13% is in the top ten. The sample in question was peripheral blood, obtained in a trial of Ad26.COV2.S vaccine versus placebo. The source of these receptors is a person aged 18-65 years who received the Ad26.COV2.S COVID-19 vaccine or a placebo. The CDR3 runs from the conserved cysteine through the conserved F or W. Fields, in order: CDR3 DNA, CDR3 protein, J gene, V gene, CDR3 length, D gene, clone size. The D gene is left open where the match is weak. Part of the rows lack a size; the others show once, few, many or a class for expanded clones.

CDR3 DNA: TGTGCCATCAGGGGCGCGGACTCTGGAAACACCATATATTTT
CDR3 protein: CAIRGADSGNTIYF
J gene: TRBJ1-3
V gene: TRBV10-3
CDR3 length: 14
D gene: -
clone size: -

CDR3 DNA: TGTGCCAGCAGTTTACTGAGTGGGGTAGGGTGGACCCAGTACTTC
CDR3 protein: CASSLLSGVGWTQYF
J gene: TRBJ2-5
V gene: TRBV6-5
CDR3 length: 15
D gene: -
clone size: -

CDR3 DNA: TGTGCCACCGGAGGAAGGGGGCAGCTCTACGAGCAGTACTTC
CDR3 protein: CATGGRGQLYEQYF
J gene: TRBJ2-7
V gene: TRBV6-6
CDR3 length: 14
D gene: TRBD1
clone size: -

CDR3 DNA: TGTGCCAGCAGCTTGCGACAGGGGTCCACAGCTTTCTTT
CDR3 protein: CASSLRQGSTAFF
J gene: TRBJ1-1
V gene: TRBV5-4
CDR3 length: 13
D gene: TRBD1
clone size: -

CDR3 DNA: TGTGCCACGCGAGCGGGAGGGCCGACAGATACGCAGTATTTT
CDR3 protein: CATRAGGPTDTQYF
J gene: TRBJ2-3
V gene: TRBV7-2
CDR3 length: 14
D gene: TRBD2
clone size: -

CDR3 DNA: TGTGCCAGCAGTAGACAGCAAGAGACCCAGTACTTC
CDR3 protein: CASSRQQETQYF
J gene: TRBJ2-5
V gene: TRBV2
CDR3 length: 12
D gene: -
clone size: -

CDR3 DNA: TGCAGCGCCCAGTGGACAGGATCCACTGAAGCTTTCTTT
CDR3 protein: CSAQWTGSTEAFF
J gene: TRBJ1-1
V gene: TRBV29-1
CDR3 length: 13
D gene: TRBD1
clone size: -

CDR3 DNA: TGTGCCAGCCCATCCCCGGGACCAATGAACACTGAAGCTTTCTTT
CDR3 protein: CASPSPGPMNTEAFF
J gene: TRBJ1-1
V gene: TRBV6-5
CDR3 length: 15
D gene: -
clone size: once

CDR3 DNA: TGCGCCAGCAGCCCCGGTAGGCAGGTTGACTTAGGCACTGAAGCTTTCTTT
CDR3 protein: CASSPGRQVDLGTEAFF
J gene: TRBJ1-1
V gene: TRBV5-1
CDR3 length: 17
D gene: -
clone size: -

CDR3 DNA: TGTGCCATCAGTGAAGGGGGGGCGGGCTACGAGCAGTACTTC
CDR3 protein: CAISEGGAGYEQYF
J gene: TRBJ2-7
V gene: TRBV10-3
CDR3 length: 14
D gene: -
clone size: -

CDR3 DNA: TGTGCCTGGAGGGACCGGGAGTCCTACGAGCAGTACTTC
CDR3 protein: CAWRDRESYEQYF
J gene: TRBJ2-7
V gene: TRBV30
CDR3 length: 13
D gene: -
clone size: -

CDR3 DNA: TGTGCCAGCAGCCAAGATGTTTCAGGAGTTGAAGCTTTCTTT
CDR3 protein: CASSQDVSGVEAFF
J gene: TRBJ1-1
V gene: TRBV4-2
CDR3 length: 14
D gene: -
clone size: -

CDR3 DNA: TGTGCCAGCAGCCACCGGGACAGAAGCGGCTACACCTTC
CDR3 protein: CASSHRDRSGYTF
J gene: TRBJ1-2
V gene: TRBV6-6
CDR3 length: 13
D gene: TRBD1
clone size: -

CDR3 DNA: TGTGCCAGCAGACCAATGACAGCCGCCCCAAGATATGGCTACACCTTC
CDR3 protein: CASRPMTAAPRYGYTF
J gene: TRBJ1-2
V gene: TRBV28
CDR3 length: 16
D gene: -
clone size: -

CDR3 DNA: TGCGCCAGCAGCCAAGATCCATTGGGAAACACCATATATTTT
CDR3 protein: CASSQDPLGNTIYF
J gene: TRBJ1-3
V gene: TRBV4-1
CDR3 length: 14
D gene: -
clone size: -

CDR3 DNA: TGTGCCAGCAGCTTAGGTAGCGCCGGGGAGCTGTTTTTT
CDR3 protein: CASSLGSAGELFF
J gene: TRBJ2-2
V gene: TRBV11-1
CDR3 length: 13
D gene: -
clone size: -

CDR3 DNA: TGTGCCAGCAGCTTAAGTAGTGGCTACGAGCAGTACTTC
CDR3 protein: CASSLSSGYEQYF
J gene: TRBJ2-7
V gene: TRBV13
CDR3 length: 13
D gene: -
clone size: -

CDR3 DNA: TGTGCCAGCAGTTTAAATGGACAGGGGGGGAACACCATATATTTT
CDR3 protein: CASSLNGQGGNTIYF
J gene: TRBJ1-3
V gene: TRBV28
CDR3 length: 15
D gene: TRBD1
clone size: -

CDR3 DNA: TGTGCCAGCAGCTCCATGACAGGGTACGAGCAGTACTTC
CDR3 protein: CASSSMTGYEQYF
J gene: TRBJ2-7
V gene: TRBV5-6
CDR3 length: 13
D gene: TRBD1
clone size: -

CDR3 DNA: TGTGCCAGCAGCCCGACTAGCGGGCGAGAGACCCAGTACTTC
CDR3 protein: CASSPTSGRETQYF
J gene: TRBJ2-5
V gene: TRBV3-1/TRBV3-2
CDR3 length: 14
D gene: TRBD2
clone size: -

CDR3 DNA: TGTGCCAGCAGCCGTTCCCCAGGGGGTGAGCAGTACTTC
CDR3 protein: CASSRSPGGEQYF
J gene: TRBJ2-7
V gene: TRBV7-3
CDR3 length: 13
D gene: TRBD1
clone size: few

CDR3 DNA: TGTGCCAGCAGCTTTAGTCGGGAGTACTGGTACGAGCAGTACTTC
CDR3 protein: CASSFSREYWYEQYF
J gene: TRBJ2-7
V gene: TRBV7-2
CDR3 length: 15
D gene: -
clone size: -

CDR3 DNA: TGTGCCAGCAGCGGGGAATGGGGGGCCCGAGAGAGCTACACCTTC
CDR3 protein: CASSGEWGARESYTF
J gene: TRBJ1-2
V gene: TRBV5-4
CDR3 length: 15
D gene: -
clone size: -